This T cell receptor beta chain was retrieved from a study of CD8+CD57+ T cells in acquired aplastic anemia. Whole-study context: DNA from sorted CD4+ and CD8+ cells averaged approximately 3.5 ug.

A word on this clonotype: Its antigen is not known. One end of the junction fails to match germline, which may point to a read error.

Whoever was chosen for sequencing had shown CD8+CD57+ cell expansion by flow cytometry. Genomic DNA templated the TCR beta VDJ and CDR3 profiling. TCRdb ran MiXCR on the reads and lists one entry per CDR3 protein. The table records approximately 150,000 distinct CDR3 sequences, 47% of them present only once. General study findings and limits: Controls did not differ significantly from patients in CD8+ Simpson's diversity. Almost 30 shared CD8+ CDR3s appeared highly expressed within patients' immunodominant clones.

Germline V lookup: CDR1 MNHNS, CDR2 SASEGT. CDR3 length equals 15 residues. The chain has TRBV6-1 and TRBJ2-5, with a possible D match to TRBD2 (6 bases). Source material: sorted CD4+, CD8+, or CD8+CD57+ T cells (not recorded which) from PBMCs. This receptor was identified in a human donor with aplastic anemia. The CDR3 sequence is CASSEGGGTQETKYF. CDR3 coding DNA: TGTGCCAGCAGTGAGGGTGGGGGGACCCAAGAGACCAAGTACTTC.